The T cell receptor (beta chain) under discussion was sequenced for a study of early T cells in non-severe SARS-CoV-2 infection. Study overall: Chains were unpaired, as sequencing was done on bulk RNA from unsorted whole blood.

Each cDNA molecule carried a unique molecular identifier. TCRdb reprocessed the 5' RACE reads with MiXCR, giving one entry per CDR3 protein. The sample yields roughly 100,000 distinct CDR3 sequences, 14% seen once. General study findings and limits: Anti-spike CD8 specificities were favored by VDJdb matching, whose results missed private and CD4 specificities.

This clonotype came up many times. Its target is unknown. The sequenced sample consisted of whole blood. This TCR was recovered from an adult who was a healthcare worker with PCR-confirmed SARS-CoV-2 infection or an uninfected control (not recorded which).

CDR3 residues: CASSLAGLAGGYNEQFF. In DNA form, the CDR3 reads TGTGCCAGCAGCTTAGCGGGACTAGCGGGGGGGTACAATGAGCAGTTCTTC. This chain uses TRBV7-6 with TRBJ2-1; 16 bases match TRBD2. CDR1 and CDR2 from the germline V gene are SGHVS and FNYEAQ. V lost 0 bases, J lost 4 bases, and 0 bases stayed unmatched. The CDR3 extends over 17 amino acids.